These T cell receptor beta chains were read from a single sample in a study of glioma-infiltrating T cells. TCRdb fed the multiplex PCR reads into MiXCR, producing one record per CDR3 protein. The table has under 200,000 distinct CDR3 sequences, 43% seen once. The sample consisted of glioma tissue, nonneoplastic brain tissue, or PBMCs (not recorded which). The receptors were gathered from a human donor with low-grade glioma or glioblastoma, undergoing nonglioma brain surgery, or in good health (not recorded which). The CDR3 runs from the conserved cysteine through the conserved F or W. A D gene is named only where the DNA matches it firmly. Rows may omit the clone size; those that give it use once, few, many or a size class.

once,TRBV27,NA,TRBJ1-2,CARSLSLGGYGYTF,TGTGCCAGAAGTTTGTCGTTAGGGGGCTATGGCTACACCTTC
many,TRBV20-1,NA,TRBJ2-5,CSASPSANYKRETQYF,TGCAGTGCTAGCCCTTCGGCCAATTATAAAAGAGAGACCCAGTACTTC
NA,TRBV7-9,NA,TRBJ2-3,CASSLAQLSGTDTQYF,TGTGCCAGCAGCTTAGCACAACTTTCTGGCACAGATACGCAGTATTTT
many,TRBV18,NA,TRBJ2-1,CASSPTLESYNEQFF,TGTGCCAGCTCACCTACACTTGAATCCTACAATGAGCAGTTCTTC
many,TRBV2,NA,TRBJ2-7,CASGQGLYEQYF,TGTGCCAGCGGGCAGGGACTCTACGAGCAGTACTTC
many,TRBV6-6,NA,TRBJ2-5,CASSYSGRGETQYF,TGTGCCAGCAGTTACTCAGGCAGGGGAGAGACCCAGTACTTC
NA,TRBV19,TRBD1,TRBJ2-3,CASSTILGTGTDTQYF,TGTGCCAGTAGTACTATCCTGGGGACAGGCACAGATACGCAGTATTTT
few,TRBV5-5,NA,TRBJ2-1,CASSFAGLLRNEQFF,TGTGCCAGCAGCTTTGCTGGTCTCCTTCGCAATGAGCAGTTCTTC
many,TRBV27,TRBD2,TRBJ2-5,CASSSGAGYQETQYF,TGTGCCAGCAGTTCTGGAGCGGGATACCAAGAGACCCAGTACTTC
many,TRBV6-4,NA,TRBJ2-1,CASSDLRARSNEQFF,TGTGCCAGCAGTGACTTGCGGGCGCGCAGCAATGAGCAGTTCTTC
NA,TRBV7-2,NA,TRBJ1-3,CASSQNPGASGNTIYF,TGTGCCAGCAGCCAAAATCCGGGGGCCTCTGGAAACACCATATATTTT
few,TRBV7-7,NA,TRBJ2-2,CASSAYRESGELFF,TGTGCCAGCAGCGCTTACAGGGAATCCGGGGAGCTGTTTTTT
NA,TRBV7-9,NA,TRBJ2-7,CASSLRTASTSEQYF,TGTGCCAGCAGCTTACGGACAGCTTCTACATCCGAGCAGTACTTC
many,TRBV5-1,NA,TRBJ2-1,CASSLVQGSYNEQFF,TGCGCCAGCAGCTTGGTACAGGGCTCCTACAATGAGCAGTTCTTC
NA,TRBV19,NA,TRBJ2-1,CASRSGLIMCNEQFF,TGTGCCAGTAGATCGGGCCTCATCATGTGCAATGAGCAGTTCTTC
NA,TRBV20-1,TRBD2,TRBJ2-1,CSSRDTGTSGCNEQFF,TGCAGTTCTAGAGATACTGGGACTAGCGGCTGCAATGAGCAGTTCTTC
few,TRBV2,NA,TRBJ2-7,CASTLLRDSASEQYF,TGTGCCAGCACCCTACTCCGGGACTCCGCCAGCGAGCAGTACTTC
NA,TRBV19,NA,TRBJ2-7,CASKSSSSYEQYF,TGTGCCAGTAAAAGCTCTAGCTCCTACGAGCAGTACTTC
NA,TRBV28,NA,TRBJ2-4,CASRTVKNIQYF,TGTGCCAGTCGGACAGTTAAAAACATTCAGTACTTC
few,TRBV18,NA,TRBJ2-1,CASSPPVQEQFF,TGTGCCAGCTCACCACCTGTCCAGGAGCAGTTCTTC
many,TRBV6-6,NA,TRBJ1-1,CASSYSSARRGTEAFF,TGTGCCAGCAGTTACTCGAGCGCCAGACGGGGTACTGAAGCTTTCTTT
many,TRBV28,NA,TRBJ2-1,CASSRGREQFF,TGTGCCAGCAGTCGGGGAAGAGAGCAGTTCTTC
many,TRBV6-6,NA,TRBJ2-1,CASSYTTGAKGVREQFF,TGTGCCAGCAGTTACACTACGGGAGCTAAGGGGGTCCGTGAGCAGTTCTTC
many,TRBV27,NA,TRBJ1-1,CASNLSGTGMNTEAFF,TGTGCCAGCAATTTATCCGGGACGGGAATGAACACTGAAGCTTTCTTT
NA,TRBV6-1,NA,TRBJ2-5,CASSRGGLSQETQYF,TGTGCCAGCAGCCGCGGCGGGCTGTCGCAAGAGACCCAGTACTTC
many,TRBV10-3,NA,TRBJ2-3,CATQGLDTQYF,TGTGCCACGCAGGGGTTAGATACGCAGTATTTT
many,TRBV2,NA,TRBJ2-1,CASSDVGYNEQFF,TGTGCCAGCAGTGACGTGGGTTACAATGAGCAGTTCTTC
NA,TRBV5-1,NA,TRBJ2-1,CASSPVYAISSYNEQFF,TGCGCCAGCAGTCCTGTTTACGCTATTAGCTCCTACAATGAGCAGTTCTTC
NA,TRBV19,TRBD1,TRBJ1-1,CASSSEGQGKALF,TGTGCCAGTAGTTCAGAGGGACAGGGGAAAGCTTTATTT
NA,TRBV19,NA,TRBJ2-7,CASSLTGLPGDEQYF,TGTGCCAGTAGCCTAACGGGACTCCCGGGCGACGAGCAGTACTTC
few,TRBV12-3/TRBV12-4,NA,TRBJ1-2,CASSLELYGYTF,TGTGCCAGCAGTTTAGAGCTCTATGGCTACACCTTC
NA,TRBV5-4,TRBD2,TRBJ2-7,CASSLVEAGARYEQYF,TGTGCCAGCAGCTTGGTGGAGGCGGGAGCTAGGTACGAGCAGTACTTC
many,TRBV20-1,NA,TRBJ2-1,CSARKSLGSYNEQFF,TGCAGTGCTAGAAAGTCGCTCGGCTCGTACAATGAGCAGTTCTTC
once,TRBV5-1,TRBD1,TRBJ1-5,CASSLGEDRVNEPKHF,TGCGCCAGCAGCTTGGGAGAAGACAGGGTAAATGAGCCCAAGCATTTT
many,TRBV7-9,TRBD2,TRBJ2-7,CASSLGTNEQYF,TGTGCCAGCAGTCTCGGGACTAATGAGCAGTACTTC
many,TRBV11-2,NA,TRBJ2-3,CASKLAGASTDTQYF,TGTGCCAGCAAGTTGGCTGGGGCTAGCACAGATACGCAGTATTTT
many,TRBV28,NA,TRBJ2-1,CASSYALMGHEQFF,TGTGCCAGCAGCTACGCCCTTATGGGCCATGAGCAGTTCTTC
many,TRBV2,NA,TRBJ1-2,CASSEAFGYTF,TGTGCCAGCAGTGAAGCATTTGGCTACACCTTC
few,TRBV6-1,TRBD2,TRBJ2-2,CASSSLAGGGNTGELFF,TGTGCCAGCAGTTCGCTAGCGGGAGGCGGGAACACCGGGGAGCTGTTTTTT
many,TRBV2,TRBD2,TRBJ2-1,CASSEGTSGVNEQFF,TGTGCCAGCAGTGAAGGGACTAGCGGGGTTAATGAGCAGTTCTTC
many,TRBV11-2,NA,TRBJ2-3,CASSKYTDTQYF,TGTGCCAGCAGCAAATACACAGATACGCAGTATTTT